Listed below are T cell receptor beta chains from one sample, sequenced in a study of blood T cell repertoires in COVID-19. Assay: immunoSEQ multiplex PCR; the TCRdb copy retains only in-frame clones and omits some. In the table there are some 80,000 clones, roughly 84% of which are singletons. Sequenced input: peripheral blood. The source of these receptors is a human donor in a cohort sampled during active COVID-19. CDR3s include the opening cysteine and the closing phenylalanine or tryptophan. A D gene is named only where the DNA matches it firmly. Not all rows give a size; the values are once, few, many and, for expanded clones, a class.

TGTGCCAGTAGTATCACCCTGGTGGGGGGGAATCCACCCCTCCACTTT	CASSITLVGGNPPLHF	TRBV19	TRBJ1-6	once	.
TGTGCCAGCAGTTTAGAGCAGGGGCGCGGTGGCTACACCTTC	CASSLEQGRGGYTF	TRBV28	TRBJ1-2	.	.
TGTGCCAGTAGTACCCCAGGAAAGGCCTACGAGCAGTACTTC	CASSTPGKAYEQYF	TRBV19	TRBJ2-7	.	.
TGTGCCAGCAGAAAAGGGGGGGTACAGGCCAACGTCCTGACTTTC	CASRKGGVQANVLTF	TRBV2	TRBJ2-6	.	.
TGTGCCAGCAGCCTTTATCCGACAGGGTCGGGGCAGCCCCAGCATTTT	CASSLYPTGSGQPQHF	TRBV7-6	TRBJ1-5	.	TRBD1
TGTGCCAGCTCACCGCGTCAGGGGGCTTATTACAATGAGCAGTTCTTC	CASSPRQGAYYNEQFF	TRBV18	TRBJ2-1	once	TRBD1
TGTGCCAGCAGCGTACAGAGCTTTGCGGGAGGGGGCACCGGGGAGCTGTTTTTT	CASSVQSFAGGGTGELFF	TRBV9	TRBJ2-2	.	TRBD2
TGCAGCGTTGGGCTGGGACAGGGGGCCTACGAGCAGTACTTC	CSVGLGQGAYEQYF	TRBV29-1	TRBJ2-7	.	TRBD1
TGTGCCAGCAGCTCCGTCGACTCCAGCACGGGGGAGCTGTTTTTT	CASSSVDSSTGELFF	TRBV5-6	TRBJ2-2	once	.
TGTGCCAGCAGCCAAGATTGGGCAGCATTTAACTATGGCTACACCTTC	CASSQDWAAFNYGYTF	TRBV3-1/TRBV3-2	TRBJ1-2	.	.
TGTGCCAGCAGTTTTGATAGGGGGGGCGAAGCTTTCTTT	CASSFDRGGEAFF	TRBV12-3/TRBV12-4	TRBJ1-1	.	.
TGTGCCAGCAGTCCTTACAATACAGGGGCCCACACCTTC	CASSPYNTGAHTF	TRBV6-5	TRBJ1-2	.	TRBD1
TGTGCCAGCAGCCGGACAAGCACTGAAGCTTTCTTT	CASSRTSTEAFF	TRBV6-5	TRBJ1-1	.	.
TGTGCCAGCGCGTCCTACGAGCAGTTCTTC	CASASYEQFF	TRBV2	TRBJ2-1	.	.
TGTGCCAGCTCAGAGGCGGGAGACTCCTACAATGAGCAGTTCTTC	CASSEAGDSYNEQFF	TRBV9	TRBJ2-1	.	TRBD2
TGTGCCAGCAGCTTGGCCCTCAGGGGGGACTATGGCTACACCTTC	CASSLALRGDYGYTF	TRBV5-4	TRBJ1-2	.	TRBD1
TGTGCCAGCAGCCTACGACTAGCCTACAATGAGCAGTTCTTC	CASSLRLAYNEQFF	TRBV7-9	TRBJ2-1	.	.
TGTGCCAGCAGCCCCGGGAGGGGAGCTAACTATGGCTACACCTTC	CASSPGRGANYGYTF	TRBV5-6	TRBJ1-2	.	.
TGTGCCACCAGCAGAGATTTTCGGGGGGATTTAGCCAAAAACATTCAGTACTTC	CATSRDFRGDLAKNIQYF	TRBV15	TRBJ2-4	.	TRBD2
TGTGCCAGCAGTCTCCAGGGTTTAGGGGAAAAACTGTTTTTT	CASSLQGLGEKLFF	TRBV27	TRBJ1-4	once	.
TGTGCCAGCAGCGGAGGGACAGGGATACTTTACGAGCAGTACTTC	CASSGGTGILYEQYF	TRBV9	TRBJ2-7	.	TRBD1
TGCGCCAGCAGCCGGCGGGAGATGGGAGACAATGAGCAGTTCTTC	CASSRREMGDNEQFF	TRBV5-1	TRBJ2-1	few	TRBD2
TGCGCCAGCAGCCTTGCCGCGACAGAAAGCTATGGCTACACCTTC	CASSLAATESYGYTF	TRBV5-1	TRBJ1-2	once	.
TGTGCCAGCAGGAAGACAGGGGGTGGAGGTCAGCCCCAGCATTTT	CASRKTGGGGQPQHF	TRBV28	TRBJ1-5	.	TRBD1
TGTGCCAGCAGCCAAGACGTAGTTGTCGGCACAGATACGCAGTATTTT	CASSQDVVVGTDTQYF	TRBV3-1/TRBV3-2	TRBJ2-3	.	.
TGCGCCAGCAGGGGGGGACTAGCGGTTAGCTCCTACAATGAGCAGTTCTTC	CASRGGLAVSSYNEQFF	TRBV4-1	TRBJ2-1	.	TRBD2
TGTGCCAGCAGCTTGGGAGTAGCGGACCAAGAGACCCAGTACTTC	CASSLGVADQETQYF	TRBV5-5	TRBJ2-5	.	.
TGTGCCAGCACCCTGATGCAGGGGAGTCGAGAGCAGTTCTTC	CASTLMQGSREQFF	TRBV5-8	TRBJ2-1	.	.
TGTGCCAGCAGCTTGGACTGGAGGGAGCAGTACTTC	CASSLDWREQYF	TRBV11-1	TRBJ2-7	few	.
TGTGCCACACGAGTAGATAGGAACACTGAAGCTTTCTTT	CATRVDRNTEAFF	TRBV6-4	TRBJ1-1	.	.
TGTGCCAGCAGCCAAGTACGGAGGTCGAACACTGAAGCTTTCTTT	CASSQVRRSNTEAFF	TRBV3-1/TRBV3-2	TRBJ1-1	.	.
TGTGCCAGCTCACCAGGGACAGGGCTCAATCAGCCCCAGCATTTT	CASSPGTGLNQPQHF	TRBV18	TRBJ1-5	few	TRBD1
TGTGCCAGCAGCGTAGGCGGACAGTACAATGAGCAGTTCTTC	CASSVGGQYNEQFF	TRBV9	TRBJ2-1	.	.
TGTGCCATCAGGGGGGAGGACAGGCCTACTAAGGGCTACACCTTC	CAIRGEDRPTKGYTF	TRBV10-3	TRBJ1-2	once	TRBD1
TGTGCCAGCACGACAGGACGGGCTAGCGGGAGAGATACGCAGTATTTT	CASTTGRASGRDTQYF	TRBV25-1	TRBJ2-3	.	TRBD2
TGCGCCAGCAGCCTCCAGGGCCCCAATCAGCCCCAGCATTTT	CASSLQGPNQPQHF	TRBV5-1	TRBJ1-5	few	.
TGTGCCAGCAGTCCGCAGGGTGCCCCGACTAATGAAAAACTGTTTTTT	CASSPQGAPTNEKLFF	TRBV27	TRBJ1-4	.	.
TGCGCCAGCAGGCCAGCGGGGAGCACAGATACGCAGTATTTT	CASRPAGSTDTQYF	TRBV5-1	TRBJ2-3	.	TRBD2
TGCAGCGTGCGGACAGGGGTGAGTCAGCCCCAGCATTTT	CSVRTGVSQPQHF	TRBV29-1	TRBJ1-5	.	TRBD1
TGTGCCAGCAGTGACCAGGGTGGCCTTAGCAATCAGCCCCAGCATTTT	CASSDQGGLSNQPQHF	TRBV2	TRBJ1-5	.	.
TGTGCCACCAGCAGCGGAGACAGTATTGGCACTGAAGCTTTCTTT	CATSSGDSIGTEAFF	TRBV15	TRBJ1-1	.	.